The present entry profiles one T cell receptor (beta chain) with its context. Antigen unknown. J gave up 4 bases and V 5 bases, and 2 bases lay outside the gene matches. Germline CDR1 is SGHTA and CDR2 is FQGNSA. This CDR3 region has 13 residues. The sample originates from a study of cytomegalovirus exposure and HLA in healthy donors. Study outcomes and limitations: Listed as cytomegalovirus-associated were roughly 180 TCR beta chains. Most TCR sequences showed up rarely, but some public TCRs showed up in many donors. Reportedly, cytomegalovirus status was diagnosed with high sensitivity and specificity.

The assay was immunoSEQ multiplex PCR, and TCRdb's table has in-frame clones only and misses some. Altogether 250,000 to 400,000 clones are present, 88% being singletons, with the ten largest covering around 0.96%. Sequences were obtained from PBMCs. V and J are TRBV7-2 and TRBJ2-1; 7 bases align to TRBD1. This clonotype was sampled from a man aged 25 to 40 in good health and CMV-seronegative. CDR3 DNA: TGTGCCAGCAGCCTGGGACAGTACAATGAGCAGTTCTTC. Translated, it gives CASSLGQYNEQFF.